Following are 21 T cell receptor beta chains from one sample sequenced in a study of blood T cells in healthy people across ages. Next came a second PCR, run for about 7 to 12 cycles, which used a sample-barcoded 5' primer along with a J-beta primer mix. In TCRdb, the 5' RACE reads were re-called with MiXCR into one record per CDR3 protein. This sample carries over 750,000 distinct CDR3 sequences, 25% of them seen once, and the ten largest clones take 9.4%. This same sample was also taken into another study, of T cells of mothers and their children.

Sequenced: blood. These receptors were taken from a boy younger than 18 in good health.

This chain joins TRBV27 and TRBJ1-2, with TRBD1 as a possible D gene (6 bases). The CDR3 totals 15 residues. In germline, CDR1 is MNHEY, CDR2 SMNVEV (reference sequence). The V end lost 0 bases, the J end lost 3 bases, and 11 bases lay between the germline ends. The CDR3 DNA reads TGTGCCAGCAGTTTATCGCGGGCAGGGGACTATGGCTACACCTTC. Amino acids: CASSLSRAGDYGYTF.

This clonotype was seen a few times. The V gene is TRBV6-2 or TRBV6-3, the J gene TRBJ2-4; 7 bases map to TRBD1. The germline V gene encodes CDR1 MNHEY and CDR2 SVGEGT. With 6 bases clipped from V and 9 bases from J, the junction kept 8 bases outside the gene matches. This CDR3 is built from 13 residues. This CDR3 reads CASRSEGALIQYF. The CDR3 DNA sequence: TGTGCCAGCAGAAGCGAGGGGGCTCTCATTCAGTACTTC.

The chain has TRBV24-1 and TRBJ2-5; D gene ambiguous. CDR1 is KGHDR and CDR2 is SFDVKD in the germline V gene. The CDR3 has 13 residues. Trimming cost V 5 bases and J 5 bases, with 11 bases left between them. The CDR3 DNA sequence: TGTGCCACCAGTGTCTTAGGGCACGAGACCCAGTACTTC. Encoded protein: CATSVLGHETQYF.

The chain employs TRBV9 and TRBJ2-5; D unclear. Germline CDR1 SGDLS, CDR2 YYNGEE. Trimming left V 1 base short and J 1 base short, with 11 bases between. This CDR3 spans 15 amino acids. CDR3 bases: TGTGCCAGCAGCGTATCCTCGGCAGTCCAAGAGACCCAGTACTTC. It is translated as CASSVSSAVQETQYF.

A few counts support this clonotype. The genes are TRBV6-5 and TRBJ1-6; perhaps TRBD1 as D (6 bases). The CDR3 runs to 15 residues. The V and J ends lost 2 bases and 7 bases respectively, with 12 bases between them. Germline V gives CDR1 MNHEY, CDR2 SVGAGI. The CDR3, as DNA: TGTGCCAGCAGTTACGTAGGGGGATGGAATTCACCCCTCCACTTT. Its protein is CASSYVGGWNSPLHF.

This clonotype appeared a few times. The rearrangement uses TRBV9 and TRBJ2-7; TRBD2 is a possible D gene (7 bases). Germline V lookup: CDR1 SGDLS, CDR2 YYNGEE. Trimming cost V 4 bases and J 2 bases, with 16 bases left between them. The CDR3 sequence is 15 residues long. Here the CDR3 reads CASSKGRGAPYEQYF. The CDR3 DNA follows: TGTGCCAGCAGCAAGGGACGGGGGGCCCCCTACGAGCAGTACTTC.

CDR3 nucleotide sequence: TGTGCCAGCAGTATAACTAGCATATCCGGGCAGTACTTC. This gives the protein CASSITSISGQYF. V gene TRBV27 combines with J gene TRBJ2-7; a possible D gene is TRBD2 (6 bases). Trimming took 5 bases from V and 9 from J, leaving 17 bases between them. CDR3 length: 13 amino acids. CDR1 and CDR2 (germline): MNHEY, SMNVEV (reference sequence).

V is TRBV28 and J is TRBJ2-4; D is possibly TRBD2 (5 bases). In germline, CDR1 is MDHEN, CDR2 SYDVKM. The CDR3 runs 16 residues. The V end was cut by 5 bases, the J end by 1 base, with 15 bases between. In DNA, the CDR3 is TGTGCCAGCAGTGACCGAAAGGACTTGGCCAAAAACATTCAGTACTTC. Translation: CASSDRKDLAKNIQYF. Full variable domain (outside the CDR3, taken from reference TRBV28 and TRBJ2-4): DVKVTQSSRYLVKRTGEKVFLECVQDMDHENMFWYRQDPGLGLRLIYFSYDVKMKEKGDIPEGYSVSREKKERFSLILESASTNQTSMYLCASSDRKDLAKNIQYFGAGTRLSVL.

This clonotype was picked up a small number of times. The rearrangement links TRBV4-1 to TRBJ1-2; 9 nucleotides align to TRBD1. Trimming cost V 4 bases and J 5 bases; bases outside gene matches: 5. This CDR3 has 14 amino acids. Germline values: CDR1 MGHRA, CDR2 YSYEKL. CDR3 bases: TGCGCCAGCAGCCCGGACAGGGGTGGGTATGGCTACACCTTC. The encoded protein is CASSPDRGGYGYTF.

In the case of this clonotype: An end of the junction does not agree with germline; a read error may underlie this. V usage is TRBV7-3 and J usage is TRBJ1-6, with a possible D match to TRBD1 (6 bases). The length of the CDR3 is 18 residues. CDR1 and CDR2 from the germline V gene are SGHTA and FQGTGA. For the CDR3, the DNA is TGTTCCAGCAGCTTAACGAAAGGGGGAGAAGACTATAATTCACCCCTCCACTTT. This translates into CSSSLTKGGEDYNSPLHF. Using reference TRBV7-3 and TRBJ1-6 for the parts outside the CDR3, the full variable domain is GAGVSQTPSNKVTEKGKYVELRCDPISGHTALYWYRQSLGQGPEFLIYFQGTGAADDSGLPNDRFFAVRPEGSVSTLKIQRTERGDSAVYLCSSSLTKGGEDYNSPLHFGNGTRLTVT.

The V call is TRBV7-9, the J call TRBJ2-5; 9 bases fit TRBD2. Germline V gene sequence: CDR1 SEHNR, CDR2 FQNEAQ (reference sequence). V lost 5 bases, J lost 5 bases, and 12 bases stayed unmatched. CDR3 length: 16 amino acids. CDR3 DNA: TGTGCCAGCAGCCCTATAGCGGGGGCCCACCCCGAGACCCAGTACTTC. The encoded protein is CASSPIAGAHPETQYF. The complete variable domain, with remaining parts taken from reference TRBV7-9 and TRBJ2-5, reads DTGVSQNPRHKITKRGQNVTFRCDPISEHNRLYWYRQTLGQGPEFLTYFQNEAQLEKSRLLSDRFSAERPKGSFSTLEIQRTEQGDSAMYLCASSPIAGAHPETQYFGPGTRLLVL.

This clonotype was seen only a few times. Its ends do not fully match the called genes, so a read error is possible. The rearrangement joins TRBV28 to TRBJ2-7, with TRBD1 identical over 7 bases. This CDR3 is built from 19 residues. Germline CDR1 and CDR2: MDHEN and SYDVKM. CDR3 bases: TGTGCCAGCAGTAGATCAGTGACAGGGCCCCAGACCTTCAAGGATGAGCGGTACTTC. It encodes CASSRSVTGPQTFKDERYF.

The chain joins TRBV12-3 or TRBV12-4 to TRBJ1-2; no clear D gene. Trimming took off 0 bases at V and 1 base at J, with 9 bases between the two ends. The CDR3 extends over 15 amino acids. As DNA, the CDR3 is TGTGCCAGCAGTTTAGCGGACCCTGTTAACTATGGCTACACCTTC. It yields the protein CASSLADPVNYGYTF.

This clonotype was found many times. The rearrangement links TRBV12-3 or TRBV12-4 to TRBJ1-3; D gene unclear. This CDR3 contains 14 residues. Trimming stripped 3 bases from V and 4 bases from J, with 10 bases between. The CDR3 region is CASSLKGIGNTIYF. CDR3 DNA sequence: TGTGCCAGCAGTTTGAAAGGGATCGGAAACACCATATATTTT.

With regard to this clonotype: Germline and junction disagree at one end, which may indicate a read error. This sequence joins TRBV13 and TRBJ1-2; D is possibly TRBD1 (6 bases). The CDR3 has 15 amino acids. Germline V CDR1 and CDR2: PRHDT, FYEKMQ (reference sequence). The CDR3 spells CARSLGRGGGYGYTF. The CDR3 nucleotides are TGTGCCAGGAGCTTAGGCCGAGGAGGGGGCTATGGCTACACCTTC.

This clonotype was seen a handful of times. The chain has TRBV3-1 and TRBJ2-3; D uncertain. Germline V gene sequence: CDR1 LGHDT, CDR2 YNNKEL (reference sequence). The CDR3 has 14 residues. V lost 0 bases to trimming and J lost 6 bases, with 10 bases between them. The CDR3 DNA sequence: TGTGCCAGCAGCCAAGAATCAAACTGGGATACGCAGTATTTT. Its protein product is CASSQESNWDTQYF.

The J gene is TRBJ1-1, the V gene TRBV5-1; D is uncertain. Trimming stripped 0 bases from V and 3 bases from J, with 6 bases between. The CDR3 has 13 amino acids. CDR1 is SGHRS and CDR2 is YFSETQ in the germline V gene. The CDR3 bases are TGCGCCAGCAGCTTGGGGGTGGACACTGAAGCTTTCTTT. This encodes CASSLGVDTEAFF.

The J gene is TRBJ1-1, the V gene TRBV7-2; 9 nucleotides agree with TRBD1. Germline CDR1 and CDR2: SGHTA and FQGNSA. After removal of 1 base from V and 1 base from J, the junction contained 1 base not matched to a gene. The CDR3 totals 15 residues. DNA of the CDR3: TGTGCCAGCAGCTTAGTGGGACAGGGGAACACTGAAGCTTTCTTT. Residues: CASSLVGQGNTEAFF.

This clonotype was observed a few times. This chain links TRBV29-1 with TRBJ1-1, with D possibly TRBD1 on 6 matching bases. Germline CDR1 and CDR2: SQVTM and ANQGSEA. Trimming left V 7 bases short and J 5 bases short, with 17 bases between. CDR3 length: 13 residues. The CDR3 nucleotides are TGCAGCGCCAAACAGGGAGGGCGAACTGAAGCTTTCTTT. Protein product: CSAKQGGRTEAFF.

There are a few counts of this clonotype. The gene calls are TRBV7-9 and TRBJ2-5, with 7 bases matching TRBD1. The V and J ends lost 6 bases and 1 base, in that order; junction bases with no gene match: 5. The CDR3 sequence is 14 residues long. CDR1 SEHNR and CDR2 FQNEAQ come from the germline V gene (reference sequence). The CDR3 bases are TGTGCCAGCAGGCCTGGGACAGCCCAAGAGACCCAGTACTTC. Protein: CASRPGTAQETQYF.

The V gene is TRBV14, the J gene TRBJ2-7; 9 bases line up with TRBD1. Trimming at V came to 4 bases and at J to 5 bases, leaving 3 bases not matched to a gene. This CDR3 spans 13 amino acids. CDR1 SGHDN and CDR2 FVKESK come from the germline V gene. The CDR3 region is CASSRWDRDEQYF. Written as DNA, the CDR3 is TGTGCCAGCAGCCGGTGGGACAGGGACGAGCAGTACTTC.